What follows are 4 T cell receptor beta chains derived from one specimen sequenced in a study of PD-1 blockade in classical Hodgkin lymphoma. Sequencing was performed with immunoSEQ multiplex PCR; in TCRdb, only in-frame clones are kept and a portion is missing. This sample has about 20,000 clones, with approximately 84% found just once. Each patient's relapse followed autologous stem cell transplantation, and brentuximab vedotin exposure varied. The input for sequencing was peripheral blood mononuclear cells (PBMCs), taken at baseline. The receptor set was obtained from a human donor with classical Hodgkin lymphoma.

The chain joins TRBV28 to TRBJ1-2; D possibly corresponds to TRBD1 (6 bases). Trimming took off 10 bases at V and 0 bases at J, with 15 bases between the two ends. Germline values: CDR1 MDHEN, CDR2 SYDVKM. The CDR3 consists of 14 residues. The CDR3 here is CATGRQEANYGYTF. In nucleotides, the CDR3 is TGTGCCACTGGACGACAGGAAGCTAACTATGGCTACACCTTC.

The rearrangement joins TRBV11-2 to TRBJ2-7, with TRBD1 matching 8 bases. This CDR3 comprises 14 residues. V shed 5 bases and J 3 bases; nucleotides not matched to a gene: 6. Per germline, CDR1 SGHAT and CDR2 FQNNGV. In nucleotides, the CDR3 is TGTGCCAGCAGCCTAAGGGACAGGTTCTACGAGCAGTACTTC. This gives the protein CASSLRDRFYEQYF.

V gene TRBV7-9 combines with J gene TRBJ2-3; 8 positions match TRBD2. The CDR3 extends over 14 amino acids. The germline gives CDR1 SEHNR, CDR2 FQNEAQ (reference sequence). Germline trimming cut 6 bases from V and 1 base from J; bases unmatched to any gene: 3. CDR3 sequence (DNA): TGTGCCAGCAGAATAGCGGGGCGCACAGATACGCAGTATTTT. Translation gives CASRIAGRTDTQYF.

This clone has more than one count but fewer than ten. V gene TRBV30 combines with J gene TRBJ1-2; 7 bases are shared with TRBD1. J lost 2 bases, V lost 6 bases, and 6 bases had no gene match. The length of the CDR3 is 13 residues. In germline, CDR1 is GTSNPN, CDR2 SVGIG (reference sequence). The CDR3 here is CACSTGSNYGYTF. CDR3 DNA: TGTGCCTGCTCGACAGGGAGCAACTATGGCTACACCTTC. Full variable domain (missing parts from reference TRBV30 and TRBJ1-2): SQTIHQWPATLVQPVGSPLSLECTVEGTSNPNLYWYRQAAGRGLQLLFYSVGIGQISSEVPQNLSASRPQDRQFILSSKKLLLSDSGFYLCACSTGSNYGYTFGSGTRLTVV.